Sequencing of this TCR beta chain was carried out in a study of cytomegalovirus exposure and HLA in healthy donors (dated by TCRdb to about 2017). For the wider study: According to an earlier analysis of a few hundred of the donors, about 179 million T cells yielded some 110 million unique TCR beta sequences and about 300 Gb of sequence data. In addition to the first cohort of 650 to 800 subjects, a separate validation cohort of approximately 110 different subjects was used. The number of typed donors differed by locus: about 629-630 for A, B, C, DRB1 and DQB1; 522 for DQA1; fewer than 610 for DPA1; and some 430 for DPB1. The study profiled the T cell repertoires of about 640 subjects by immunosequencing and related them to cytomegalovirus serostatus. HLA typing included class I and class II loci at four-digit resolution. Because of strong linkage in the cohort, roughly five DR-DQ haplotypes were treated as single units for association and clustering. On average, approximately 250,000 unique TCR beta nucleotide sequences were sequenced per donor among 398 genotyped donors of the cohort, with 15% to 20% of those sequences being non-productive. Every discovery cohort repertoire had been produced on one sequencing platform. The aim of the study was to test whether cataloging public T cell receptors could identify signatures of past pathogen exposure. A later analysis re-examined previously published TCR beta repertoires from several hundred donors and added high-resolution HLA genotyping to investigate patterns of TCR occurrence. Among the roughly 400 genotyped donors, approximately 77% belonged to the genetic ancestry cluster associated with self-reported Caucasian donors. Roughly 300 gigabases of sequencing data and 91 million or so unique TCR sequences made up an early release that covered around 640 HLA-typed donors. To decide whether each TCR beta V gene segment behaved as functional or pseudogenic, an earlier analysis of nearly 600 of the donors relied on high-throughput TCR beta sequencing. A later genetic analysis used genome-wide SNP genotypes for about 65% of the roughly 670 donors, treating that subset as a discovery cohort. Donor age, sex, ethnicity and CMV serostatus were compiled together with the repertoire data. The later analysis used no new phenotypic data to find candidate immune exposures, relying instead on TCR beta sequences and their occurrence across donors. To predict cytomegalovirus infection status, the study combined high-throughput TCR immunosequencing, statistical association of individual TCRs with disease status, and machine learning.

As concerns this clone: Its antigen is not yet known. No quality values exist for individual bases; no much larger clone is one base distant.

The cohort was made up of 650 to 700 healthy bone marrow donors. At the time of sampling, all cohort members were nominally healthy, though unrecorded immune exposures were likely present. The donor tested CMV seropositive and was one of the 289 seropositive cohort members. Each donor provided a peripheral blood sample, and peripheral blood mononuclear cells were used for TCR beta sequencing. Genomic DNA extraction from the blood cell samples was performed with the Qiagen DNeasy Blood Extraction Kit. General conclusions and limits of the study: The cohort was sequenced for TCR beta chains only, and without alpha or paired-chain data the features that could be detected were limited. Because counts were too low, seventeen rarely observed V segments, including chromosome 9 orphons, were excluded from the earlier analysis of under 650 of the donors. In the study, roughly 160 TCR beta chains were listed as associated with cytomegalovirus. An earlier analysis of approximately 540 of the donors showed that most TCR beta V segments appeared in productive rearrangements either about 90% or about 30% of the time, which broadly matched IMGT annotations. It was suggested by the authors that the approach could potentially be generalized to other disease states and immunological phenotypes. In a later genetic analysis, a missense DCLRE1C variant was associated with V-gene and J-gene trimming of TCR beta chains, and the association was replicated in an independent cohort. The only immune exposure information available for the cohort was CMV serostatus. HLA typing was unavailable for some donors at each locus, so association tests used only the typed subset. While some public TCRs were present in many individuals, most TCR sequences turned up only very rarely across donors. In both the original and validation cohorts, the classifier was reported to diagnose cytomegalovirus status with high specificity and sensitivity. The sequencing pipeline was judged likely to have produced a cluster of highly shared sequence variants as a technical artifact. Compared with the approximately 700-donor mean, donors in an Asian-associated ancestry cluster had fewer N-insertions in productive TCRs, according to a later genetic analysis. Most CMV-associated TCR beta chains appeared to be HLA-restricted in a later analysis, and the HLA associations seemed to be driven largely by CMV exposure. A later analysis found that HLA-associated TCR beta chains were more clonally expanded and had lower generation probabilities than equally common non-associated chains. Specific HLA alleles were associated with about 17,000 TCR beta sequences at a false discovery rate of 0.05 in a later analysis. Linkage disequilibrium might explain the correlated functional status among segregating V segments, but an unknown experimental factor could not be excluded. When HLA alleles, especially DR and DQ, strongly co-occurred, attributing TCR associations to individual alleles was difficult. Presence/absence analyses assumed roughly uniform sequencing depth across donors, an assumption that may not hold. In vitro tests confirmed that three of the cytomegalovirus-associated TCR beta chains recognize cytomegalovirus antigens. In a later analysis, several top co-occurrence clusters were reported to appear linked to parvovirus B19, influenza, CMV and Epstein-Barr virus. In a later analysis, the rate of TCR association differed among HLA loci, with DRB1 alleles having the most associated TCRs and HLA-C alleles having the fewest. A further reported finding was that TCR beta sequences accurately predicted the HLA-A and HLA-B alleles for most subjects in the first cohort.

The library was generated by the immunoSEQ multiplex PCR assay. A mixture of 60 forward primers for TCR Vbeta segments and 13 reverse primers for TCR Jbeta segments was used in the multiplex PCR. The CDR3 region of rearranged TCR beta genes was amplified from genomic DNA with a multiplex PCR assay. The amplified TCR beta libraries were sequenced on the Illumina HiSeq System as 87-base-pair reads. As for how the authors treated the data: In a later analysis, tens of millions of unique TCR beta chains were counted across the roughly 610 repertoires, and around 11 million of these chains were shared by at least two donors. A nearest-neighbor algorithm error-corrected the raw reads and collapsed the reads into unique sequences, merging closely related sequences to remove PCR and sequencing errors. To assign V, D and J gene segments, CDR3 sequences were aligned to IMGT reference sequences. For a sequence to be retained, a match of at least six nucleotides was required to both a V gene segment and a J gene segment. Rearrangements were called productive when the CDR3 lacked stop codons and stayed in frame with V and J; all others were non-productive. Following IMGT convention, CDR3 was defined as the stretch from the second conserved V-encoded cysteine to the conserved J-encoded phenylalanine. The earlier analysis of some 600 of the donors excluded sequences that lacked an unambiguous match to a single V gene segment. In an earlier analysis of several hundred of the donors, V segments were called functional above 56.7% productive rearrangements and were called segregating when the between-donor standard deviation exceeded 5%. A statistical classification framework was built to diagnose cytomegalovirus status from the catalog of TCR beta chain sequences. V and J gene assignment, in a later analysis, came from comparing TCR nucleotide sequences with IMGT/GENE-DB human TR gene sequences. A later analysis assigned CDR3 sequences and most-parsimonious VDJ recombination scenarios with the TCRdist pipeline. In a later analysis, each TCR beta chain was defined by its CDR3 amino acid sequence together with its V-gene family, and reads without a unique V-gene family were excluded. A later analysis removed 500 to 600 highly shared, low-generation-probability nucleotide sequences to deal with suspected cross-contamination and a sequencing artifact. In a later analysis, a clonal expansion index was calculated for each public chain from normalized within-repertoire ranks of inferred template counts. A later analysis computed generation probabilities with a VDJ recombination model fitted to out-of-frame rearrangements, and checked the results against IGoR. Hypergeometric tests were used in a later analysis to score TCR-TCR, TCR-HLA and TCR-CMV co-occurrence, with a repertoire-size bias correction applied to the TCR pairs. False discovery rates were estimated in a later analysis by permuting HLA or CMV assignments 20 times. A later analysis grouped co-occurring TCRs with DBSCAN, adding TCRdist sequence similarity when clustering within HLA-allele-positive subsets. Repertoires with fewer than 30,000 or more than 120,000 public chains were left out of co-occurrence clustering, as were about 5 repertoires with anomalous nucleotide sharing. Drawn from immuneACCESS, this table holds only the in-frame rearrangements with V and J called that TCRdb kept. Clones are partly lost; checked studies trace under half to an unresolved V gene and leave the rest unexplained. Clone size and V and J calls were adopted from that table, with D and trimming inferred from the DNA. The sample has about 120,000 clones on record, under 80% of them singletons. The ten most abundant clones make up 9.5% to 13% of the sample.

This clonotype was obtained from a woman in her fifties or sixties in good health and CMV-seropositive. The sample consisted of PBMCs.

DNA sequence: TGTGCCAGTAGTATAGCGGGGATGGCGGAGACCCAGTACTTC. Its protein is CASSIAGMAETQYF. In this chain, TRBV19 is recombined with TRBJ2-5; 5 matching bases give a weak D call of TRBD2. There are 14 amino acids in the CDR3, from cysteine to phenylalanine inclusive. The read is trimmed to its CDR3 DNA, 42 bases read in frame from base 1. The germline V gene (reference sequence) yields LNHDA for CDR1 and SQIVND for CDR2. V gives up 1 base and J gives up 5 bases, and the segment between their germline ends measures 11 bases.